The 10 T cell receptor beta chains listed next were all sequenced from one sample in a study of blood T cell repertoires in COVID-19. TCRdb keeps only in-frame clones here, not all; method: immunoSEQ multiplex PCR. This table has under 250,000 clones, roughly four fifths appearing once. Sequenced material: PBMCs or T cells enriched from blood (not recorded which). Receptors were obtained from a man in his 60s who had recovered from COVID-19.

The J gene is TRBJ1-6, the V gene TRBV6-5; D gene uncertain. Germline loops: CDR1 MNHEY, CDR2 SVGAGI. The CDR3 has 15 amino acids. With 6 bases removed from V and 1 base from J, the gap between germline ends came to 10 bases. CDR3 protein: CASRSAGSYNSPLHF. In DNA, the CDR3 is TGTGCCAGCAGATCTGCGGGTTCCTATAATTCACCCCTCCACTTT.

The chain recombines TRBV7-9 with TRBJ2-7, with 8 bases aligning to TRBD2. Trimming at V came to 3 bases and at J to 6 bases, leaving 10 bases not matched to a gene. CDR3 length: 15 residues. The germline V gene has CDR1 SEHNR and CDR2 FQNEAQ (reference sequence). Written as DNA, the CDR3 is TGTGCCAGCAGCTTCCCGGGACTAGGGGCGCGCGAGCAGTACTTC. Translated, it gives CASSFPGLGAREQYF.

This clone was recorded once. The genes are TRBV4-3 and TRBJ2-7; 8 nucleotides align to TRBD1. The CDR3 consists of 16 residues. Per the germline V gene, CDR1 is LGHNA and CDR2 is YSLEER. The trim removed 0 bases at V and 0 bases at J, leaving 4 bases unmatched. The CDR3, as DNA: TGCGCCAGCAGCCAAGATCTGGGGACAGGCTCCTACGAGCAGTACTTC. Protein sequence: CASSQDLGTGSYEQYF.

This clone turned up a few times. This chain uses TRBV5-1 with TRBJ1-5; TRBD1 matches at 7 bases. V lost 4 bases, J lost 0 bases, and 4 bases stayed unmatched. The CDR3 runs 15 residues. Looked up from germline, CDR1 is SGHRS and CDR2 is YFSETQ. The CDR3: CASSQTGNSNQPQHF. The CDR3 DNA is TGCGCCAGCAGCCAGACAGGGAATAGCAATCAGCCCCAGCATTTT. The full variable domain, in which reference TRBV5-1 and TRBJ1-5 provide the parts outside the CDR3, is KAGVTQTPRYLIKTRGQQVTLSCSPISGHRSVSWYQQTPGQGLQFLFEYFSETQRNKGNFPGRFSGRQFSNSRSEMNVSTLELGDSALYLCASSQTGNSNQPQHFGDGTRLSIL.

For the CDR3, the DNA is TGTGCCAGCAGTTACTCCCCCCGGACAGTCTACGAGCAGTACTTC. As protein: CASSYSPRTVYEQYF. V is TRBV6-2 or TRBV6-3 and J is TRBJ2-7, with a tentative D call TRBD1 (6 bases). This CDR3 spans 15 amino acids. Trimming left V 0 bases short and J 3 bases short, with 12 bases between. The germline V gene has CDR1 MNHEY and CDR2 SVGEGT.

This clone has a single count. In DNA form, the CDR3 reads TGTGCCAGTAGCCAACGGACAGACAATGAGCAGTTCTTC. Protein: CASSQRTDNEQFF. The chain couples TRBV19 to TRBJ2-1, with D maybe TRBD1 (6 bases). The V and J ends lost 6 bases and 5 bases respectively, with 11 bases between them. The CDR3 loop spans 13 amino acids. Germline CDR1 is LNHDA and CDR2 is SQIVND (reference sequence).

The rearrangement links TRBV7-6 to TRBJ2-3; D is ambiguous. The germline gives CDR1 SGHVS, CDR2 FNYEAQ. Trimming removed 2 bases at V and 0 bases at J, with 3 bases between. This CDR3 is built from 13 residues. CDR3 DNA sequence: TGTGCCAGCAGCTTACCTAGCACAGATACGCAGTATTTT. The encoded protein is CASSLPSTDTQYF. The full variable domain, completed using reference TRBV7-6 and TRBJ2-3, is GAGVSQSPRYKVTKRGQDVALRCDPISGHVSLYWYRQALGQGPEFLTYFNYEAQQDKSGLPNDRFSAERPEGSISTLTIQRTEQRDSAMYRCASSLPSTDTQYFGPGTRLTVL.

The chain couples TRBV3-1 (or the pseudogene TRBV3-2) to TRBJ2-7, with D unclear. Germline values: CDR1 LGHDT, CDR2 YNNKEL (reference sequence). CDR3 length: 14 residues. V was cut by 2 bases and J by 1 base, with 9 bases left in between. CDR3 region: CASSQSPSSYEQYF. Written as DNA, the CDR3 is TGTGCCAGCAGCCAAAGCCCTTCGTCCTACGAGCAGTACTTC.

The chain combines TRBV7-9 with TRBJ2-5; TRBD2 aligns across 13 bases. CDR3 length: 18 amino acids. The V gene end was trimmed by 1 base and the J gene end by 2 bases; junction bases not matched to a gene: 7. Germline V lookup: CDR1 SEHNR, CDR2 FQNEAQ (reference sequence). In nucleotides, the CDR3 is TGTGCCAGCAGCTTAGAACTAGCGGGGGGGATACTGCAAGAGACCCAGTACTTC. This gives the protein CASSLELAGGILQETQYF.

The rearrangement links TRBV19 to TRBJ1-2; D may be TRBD1 (6 bases). The CDR3 extends over 15 amino acids. The V end lost 5 bases, the J end lost 3 bases, and 16 bases lay between the germline ends. In germline, CDR1 is LNHDA, CDR2 SQIVND (reference sequence). CDR3 sequence reads: CASSAMIQGYYGYTF. Here the CDR3 DNA reads TGTGCCAGTAGTGCAATGATCCAGGGGTACTATGGCTACACCTTC. The full variable domain, in which reference TRBV19 and TRBJ1-2 provide the parts outside the CDR3, is DGGITQSPKYLFRKEGQNVTLSCEQNLNHDAMYWYRQDPGQGLRLIYYSQIVNDFQKGDIAEGYSVSREKKESFPLTVTSAQKNPTAFYLCASSAMIQGYYGYTFGSGTRLTVV.